These 2 T cell receptor beta chains share one sample of origin, sequenced in a study of blood T cell repertoires in COVID-19. TCRdb's copy holds only in-frame clones and misses some; the assay was immunoSEQ multiplex PCR. The sample lists fewer than 350,000 clones, 85% seen once, with approximately 1.9% in the top ten. The sequencing input was PBMCs or T cells enriched from blood (not recorded which). All receptors come from a woman in her 30s who had been exposed to COVID-19.

The chain links TRBV19 to TRBJ1-3; 7 bases are shared with TRBD1. CDR3 length equals 17 residues. Germline trimming cut 4 bases from V and 0 bases from J; bases unmatched to any gene: 9. Looked up from germline, CDR1 is LNHDA and CDR2 is SQIVND (reference sequence). The CDR3: CASSSHHRDSSGNTIYF. In DNA form, the CDR3 reads TGTGCCAGTAGTAGCCACCACCGGGACAGCTCTGGAAACACCATATATTTT.

The V call is TRBV19, the J call TRBJ1-1; D is undetermined. Trimming removed 5 bases from V and 6 bases from J, with 16 bases in between. Germline V lookup: CDR1 LNHDA, CDR2 SQIVND (reference sequence). The CDR3 is 14 residues long. CDR3 loop: CASSLLGPWAEAFF. Written as DNA, the CDR3 is TGTGCCAGTAGTCTCTTGGGCCCCTGGGCTGAAGCTTTCTTT.